The source of this T cell receptor beta chain is a study of cytomegalovirus exposure and HLA in healthy donors. The CDR3 length is 15 residues. V was pared by 4 bases and J by 6 bases, with 6 bases of the junction left unmatched. Germline lookup yields CDR1 MGHDK and CDR2 SYGVNS. PCR involved 60 Vbeta and 13 Jbeta primers. TCRdb's copy holds only in-frame clones and misses some; the assay was immunoSEQ multiplex PCR. The sample shows a few hundred thousand clones, around 80% of them seen only once. The sequence was collected from a girl aged 2-10 years in good health and CMV-seronegative. Input material: PBMCs. The V gene is TRBV25-1, the J gene TRBJ1-1, with 12 bases aligning to TRBD1. The CDR3 spells CASSVPGQGAPEAFF. CDR3 sequence (DNA): TGTGCCAGCAGTGTCCCGGGACAGGGGGCGCCTGAAGCTTTCTTT.